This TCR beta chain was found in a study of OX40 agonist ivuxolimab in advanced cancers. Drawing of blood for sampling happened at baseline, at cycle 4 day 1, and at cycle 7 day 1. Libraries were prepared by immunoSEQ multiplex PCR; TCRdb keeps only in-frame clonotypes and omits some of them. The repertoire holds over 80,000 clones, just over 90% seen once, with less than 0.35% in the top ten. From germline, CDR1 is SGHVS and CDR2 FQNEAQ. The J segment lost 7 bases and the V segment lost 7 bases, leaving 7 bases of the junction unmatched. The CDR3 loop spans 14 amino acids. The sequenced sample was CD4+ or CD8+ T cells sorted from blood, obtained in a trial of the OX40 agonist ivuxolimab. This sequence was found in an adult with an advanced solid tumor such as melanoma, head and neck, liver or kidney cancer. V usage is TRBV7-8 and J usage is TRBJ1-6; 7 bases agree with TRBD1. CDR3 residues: CASNPGGENSPLHF. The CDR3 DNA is TGTGCCAGCAATCCAGGGGGGGAAAATTCACCCCTCCACTTT.